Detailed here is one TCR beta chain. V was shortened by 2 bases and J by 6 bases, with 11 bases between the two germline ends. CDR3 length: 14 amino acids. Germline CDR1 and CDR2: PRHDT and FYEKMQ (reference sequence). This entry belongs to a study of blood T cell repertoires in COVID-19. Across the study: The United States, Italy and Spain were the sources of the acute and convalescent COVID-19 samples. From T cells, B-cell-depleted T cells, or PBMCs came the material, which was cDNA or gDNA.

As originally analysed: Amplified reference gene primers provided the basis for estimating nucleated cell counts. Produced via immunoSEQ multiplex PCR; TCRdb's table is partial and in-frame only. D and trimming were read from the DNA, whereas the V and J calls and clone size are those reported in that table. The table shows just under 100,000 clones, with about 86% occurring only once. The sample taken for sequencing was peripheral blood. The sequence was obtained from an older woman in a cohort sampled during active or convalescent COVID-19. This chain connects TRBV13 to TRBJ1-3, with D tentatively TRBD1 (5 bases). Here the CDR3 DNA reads TGTGCCAGCAGCTTAATCCGGGGGAAAAACACCATATATTTT. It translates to CASSLIRGKNTIYF.